This entry features one T cell receptor (beta chain) sequence. Its target is unknown. This specimen comes from a study of Ad26.COV2.S vaccination and SARS-CoV-2 variants. The repertoire was sequenced with immunoSEQ multiplex PCR; TCRdb's copy has only in-frame clones and lacks some. The repertoire has 510,000 or so clones, 87% of them found once; the top ten carry roughly 13%. Study results and limitations: Non-spike TCR breadth was similar in vaccine and placebo recipients.

The treatment is: roughly 20 received Ad26.COV2.S at low or high dose, single or two shots; about 5 received placebo; per-sample allocation not given. All samples were drawn on day 63, counting from the first vaccine or placebo injection. V was trimmed by 4 bases and J by 0 bases, leaving 10 bases between them. This CDR3 comprises 15 residues. CDR1 LGHNA and CDR2 YSLEER come from the germline V gene. The sample in question was peripheral blood, obtained in a trial of Ad26.COV2.S vaccine versus placebo. The TCR was taken from a person aged 18 to 65 who received the Ad26.COV2.S COVID-19 vaccine or a placebo. The chain employs TRBV4-3 and TRBJ2-1; D might be TRBD1 or TRBD2, each matching 5 bases. CDR3 protein: CASSRGSSSYNEQFF. In nucleotides, the CDR3 is TGCGCCAGCAGCCGGGGGTCGAGCTCCTACAATGAGCAGTTCTTC.